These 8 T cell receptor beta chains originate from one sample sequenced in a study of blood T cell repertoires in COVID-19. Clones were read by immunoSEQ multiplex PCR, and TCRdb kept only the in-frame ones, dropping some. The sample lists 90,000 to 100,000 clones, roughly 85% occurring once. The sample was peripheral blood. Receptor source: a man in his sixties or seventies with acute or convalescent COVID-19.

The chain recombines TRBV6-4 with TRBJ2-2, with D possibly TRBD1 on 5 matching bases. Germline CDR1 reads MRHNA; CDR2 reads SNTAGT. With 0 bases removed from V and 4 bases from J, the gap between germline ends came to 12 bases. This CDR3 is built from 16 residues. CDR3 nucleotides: TGTGCCAGCAGTGACTCGAGTAGGGGAAGCACCGGGGAGCTGTTTTTT. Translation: CASSDSSRGSTGELFF.

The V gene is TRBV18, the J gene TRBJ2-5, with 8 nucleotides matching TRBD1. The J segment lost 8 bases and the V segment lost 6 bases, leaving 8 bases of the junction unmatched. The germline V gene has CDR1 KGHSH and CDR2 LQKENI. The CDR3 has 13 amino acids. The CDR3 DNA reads TGTGCCAGCTCCCAGGACAGGGAAGGAACCCAGTACTTC. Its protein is CASSQDREGTQYF.

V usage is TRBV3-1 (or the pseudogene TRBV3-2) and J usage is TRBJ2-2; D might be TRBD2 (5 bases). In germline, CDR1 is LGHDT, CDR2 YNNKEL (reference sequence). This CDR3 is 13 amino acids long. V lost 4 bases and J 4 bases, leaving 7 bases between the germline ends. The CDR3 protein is CASSLAGTGELFF. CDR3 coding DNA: TGTGCCAGCAGCCTCGCGGGCACCGGGGAGCTGTTTTTT.

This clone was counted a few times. As DNA, the CDR3 is TGTGCCAGCAACGACAGGGGATCGGCGAAGGCCCTCCACTTT. Protein sequence: CASNDRGSAKALHF. The V call is TRBV6-5, the J call TRBJ1-6; TRBD1 agrees at 8 bases. The V gene end was trimmed by 7 bases and the J gene end by 14 bases; junction bases not matched to a gene: 13. This CDR3 has 14 residues. Germline CDR1 reads MNHEY; CDR2 reads SVGAGI.

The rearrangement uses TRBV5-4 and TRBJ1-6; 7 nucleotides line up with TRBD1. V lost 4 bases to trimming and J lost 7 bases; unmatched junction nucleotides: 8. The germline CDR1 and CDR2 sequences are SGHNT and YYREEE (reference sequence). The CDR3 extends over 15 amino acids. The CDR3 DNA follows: TGTGCCAGCAGCCCCGAGACAGGGTGGAATTCACCCCTCCACTTT. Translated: CASSPETGWNSPLHF.

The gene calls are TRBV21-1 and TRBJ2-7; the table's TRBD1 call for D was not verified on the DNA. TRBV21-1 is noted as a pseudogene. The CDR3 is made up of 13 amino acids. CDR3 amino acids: CASSPGHSYEQYV. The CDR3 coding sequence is TGTGCCAGCAGCCCAGGACACTCTTACGAGCAGTACGTC.

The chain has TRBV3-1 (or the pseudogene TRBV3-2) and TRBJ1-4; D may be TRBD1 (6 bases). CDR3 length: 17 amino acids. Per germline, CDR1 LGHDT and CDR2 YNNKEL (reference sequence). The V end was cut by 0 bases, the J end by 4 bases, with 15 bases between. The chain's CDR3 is CASSQDPWQGHNEKLFF. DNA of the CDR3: TGTGCCAGCAGCCAAGATCCGTGGCAGGGACATAATGAAAAACTGTTTTTT.

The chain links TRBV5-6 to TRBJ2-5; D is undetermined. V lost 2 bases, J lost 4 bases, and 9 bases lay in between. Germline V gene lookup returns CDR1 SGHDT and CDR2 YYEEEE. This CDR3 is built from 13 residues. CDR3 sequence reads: CASSLPTRETQYF. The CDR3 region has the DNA TGTGCCAGCAGCTTACCGACTCGAGAGACCCAGTACTTC.